A single T cell receptor (beta chain) is shown here with its context. The record originates from a study of T cell changes during pregnancy in multiple sclerosis. With V trimmed by 6 bases and J by 0 bases, 5 bases remained unmatched. The germline V gene encodes CDR1 MNHNY and CDR2 SVGAGI (reference sequence). The CDR3 loop spans 14 amino acids. TCRdb keeps only in-frame clones here, not all; method: immunoSEQ multiplex PCR. The sample holds 55,000 to 70,000 clones, 93% seen once. The sequencing here drew on peripheral blood, taken after pregnancy. The receptor's source is a female donor with multiple sclerosis, enrolled in a pregnancy study. This chain connects TRBV6-6 to TRBJ2-7; 7 nucleotides match TRBD1. The CDR3 region has the DNA TGTGCCAGCAGGCCAGGGGGTAGCTCCTACGAGCAGTACTTC. It codes for CASRPGGSSYEQYF.